These T cell receptor beta chains were read from a single sample in a study of T cells in Graves' hyperthyroidism and ophthalmopathy. Via MiXCR, TCRdb re-called the multiplex PCR reads, giving one row per CDR3 protein. The sample lists roughly 750,000 distinct CDR3 sequences, about a sixth occurring once. Sequenced input: blood. The receptors shown here come from a young man with Graves' hyperthyroidism. Each CDR3 is given with its conserved first and last residue. A D gene is named only where the DNA matches it firmly. Clone size is shown for a subset of rows, as once, few, many or a class of expanded clone.

d_call	j_call	v_call	clone_size	cdr3_nt	cdr3_aa
TRBD2	TRBJ2-5	TRBV11-2	many	TGTGCCAGCAGCTTACTTAGCGGGAGGGCCAGGGAGACCCAGTACTTC	CASSLLSGRARETQYF
-	TRBJ1-1	TRBV12-3/TRBV12-4	many	TGTGCCAGCAGTTCGCCTGGCAACTTGAACACTGAAGCTTTCTTT	CASSSPGNLNTEAFF
-	TRBJ2-1	TRBV18	many	TGTGCCAGCTCACCATTAGGGGCGGGAACCTACAATGAGCAGTTCTTC	CASSPLGAGTYNEQFF
-	TRBJ2-3	TRBV20-1	few	TGCAGTGCTAGAGATTATAGTACAGATACGCAGTATTTT	CSARDYSTDTQYF
TRBD2	TRBJ2-7	TRBV6-1	many	TGTGCCAGCAACCCCGGGGGGGGGCGTTCCTACGAGCAGTACTTC	CASNPGGGRSYEQYF
TRBD2	TRBJ2-3	TRBV20-1	many	TGCAGTGCTAGAGATGGCGGGAGCCGCGGCACAGATACGCAGTATTTT	CSARDGGSRGTDTQYF
TRBD1	TRBJ2-7	TRBV3-1	few	TGTGCCAGCAGCCAAGTTGGGGACAGGGGGAACGAGCAGTACTTC	CASSQVGDRGNEQYF
-	TRBJ2-2	TRBV4-1	few	TGCGCCAGCAGCCAAGTTGTGACTTCGTTTAACACCGGGGAGCTGTTTTTT	CASSQVVTSFNTGELFF
-	TRBJ1-2	TRBV29-1	-	TGCAGCGTTGAAGGGTTTACGGAAGCTAACTATGGCTACACCTTC	CSVEGFTEANYGYTF
-	TRBJ2-7	TRBV2	many	TGTGCCAGCAGTGTAGGCCATGCGAGGGAGCAGTACTTC	CASSVGHAREQYF
-	TRBJ1-5	TRBV6-1	many	TGTGCCAGCAGTCTAATGACAGGCGCTAGCAATCAGCCCCAGCATTTT	CASSLMTGASNQPQHF
-	TRBJ2-3	TRBV6-6	many	TGTGCCAGCAGTTACTCAGTGGCGGATCCTAGCACAGATACGCAGTATTTT	CASSYSVADPSTDTQYF
-	TRBJ2-2	TRBV24-1	many	TGTGCCACCAGTGCCACAGGGACCGGGGAGCTGTTTTTT	CATSATGTGELFF
-	TRBJ2-7	TRBV2	many	TGTGCCAGCAGTGAGGAATATTACGAGCAGTACTTC	CASSEEYYEQYF
TRBD2	TRBJ2-1	TRBV6-4	many	TGTGCCAGCAGTGAAGAACTAGCGGGAACTGAGCAGTTCTTC	CASSEELAGTEQFF
-	TRBJ2-1	TRBV28	many	TGTGCCAGCGTCGGAGGCGGAGAGAGGTACAATGAGCAGTTCTTC	CASVGGGERYNEQFF
-	TRBJ2-7	TRBV15	many	TGTGCCACCAGCAGAACCCGAGGGGCGGCCTACGAGCAGTACTTC	CATSRTRGAAYEQYF
TRBD2	TRBJ2-1	TRBV12-3/TRBV12-4	-	TGTGCCAGCAGTTCATATAGCGGGAGGGAAAATGAGCAGTTCTTC	CASSSYSGRENEQFF
-	TRBJ1-1	TRBV15	many	TGTGCCACCAGCAGAGATGGAAGGGGGGGCTTGAACACTGAAGCTTTCTTT	CATSRDGRGGLNTEAFF
-	TRBJ2-7	TRBV5-1	-	TGCGCCAGCAGCCCAACCCCTCTTGGGGGCCCCTACGAGCAGTACTTC	CASSPTPLGGPYEQYF
-	TRBJ2-7	TRBV7-2	many	TGTGCCAGCAGCTTAGACTCCCGTACGAACTACGAGCAGTACTTC	CASSLDSRTNYEQYF
TRBD2	TRBJ2-1	TRBV25-1	-	TGTGCCAGCAGTTCAGCTAGCGGGAGCGGAGATGAGCAGTTCTTC	CASSSASGSGDEQFF
-	TRBJ2-1	TRBV4-1	few	TGCGCCAGCAGCCGTCAGGCGGGCAATGAGCAGTTCTTC	CASSRQAGNEQFF
-	TRBJ2-1	TRBV11-1	-	TGTGCCAGCAGCTCCCTGGAGGGTGGGAGCCCCTACAATGAGCAGTTCTTC	CASSSLEGGSPYNEQFF
-	TRBJ1-1	TRBV7-9	many	TGTGCCAGCAGCTTAACAGGGAGGTCAGCTTTCTTT	CASSLTGRSAFF
-	TRBJ2-5	TRBV12-5	once	TGTGCTACCAGCCGGGGAAATCAAGAGACCCAGTACTTC	CATSRGNQETQYF
-	TRBJ2-5	TRBV13	many	TGTGCCAGCAGCTTAGGAACCCCCAGGTACCAAGAGACCCAGTACTTC	CASSLGTPRYQETQYF
-	TRBJ2-2	TRBV28	-	TGTGCCAGCAGTTTAATTAACGGGGCCCACGGGGAGCTGTTTTTT	CASSLINGAHGELFF
-	TRBJ2-2	TRBV18	-	TGTGCCAGCTCACCAACACAGAACACCGGGGGGCTGTTTTTT	CASSPTQNTGGLFF
TRBD1	TRBJ1-1	TRBV7-9	few	TGTGCCAGCAGCTTAGATGGGGACAGCCACATGAACACTGAAGCTTTCTTT	CASSLDGDSHMNTEAFF
TRBD2	TRBJ2-3	TRBV2	-	TGTGCCAGCAGCCCCCTGATAGCGGGAGGGGCAGATACGCAGTATTTT	CASSPLIAGGADTQYF
-	TRBJ2-1	TRBV7-2	many	TGTGCCAGCAGCTATGGAGGCGGTGAGCAGTTCTTC	CASSYGGGEQFF
-	TRBJ1-2	TRBV28	few	TGTGCCAGCAGTTTAACAGCAGGGATTGGCTACACCTTC	CASSLTAGIGYTF
-	TRBJ2-5	TRBV6-1	many	TGTGCCAGCAGTGATGCGGCCCAGGTACGAGAGACCCAGTACTTC	CASSDAAQVRETQYF
-	TRBJ2-5	TRBV29-1	many	TGCAGCGTGAACGGGTTGGCAGGGGCCCTCCAAGAGACCCAGTACTTC	CSVNGLAGALQETQYF
TRBD2	TRBJ2-1	TRBV7-2	-	TGTGCCAGCAGCCGCTCCGGACTAGTCGTTGAGCAGTTCTTC	CASSRSGLVVEQFF
-	TRBJ2-5	TRBV2	many	TGTGCCAGCAGTGACTCGGCGGAGACCCAGTACTTC	CASSDSAETQYF
-	TRBJ2-7	TRBV20-1	few	TGCAGTGCTAGAGATCTTCTCTCCCGGGACCACGGGGCCTACGAGCAGTACTTC	CSARDLLSRDHGAYEQYF
-	TRBJ2-2	TRBV5-1	few	TGCGCCAGCAGCTTGACAGTTCAGGGGCGCGACACCGGGGAGCTGTTTTTT	CASSLTVQGRDTGELFF
TRBD1	TRBJ1-5	TRBV18	many	TGTGCCAGCTCACCGGACAGGAACAATCAGCCCCAGCATTTT	CASSPDRNNQPQHF
-	TRBJ2-7	TRBV18	-	TGTACCAGCTCAGCAACCGGGACGGCCGAGCAGTACTTC	CTSSATGTAEQYF
-	TRBJ2-6	TRBV4-3	-	TGCGCCAGCAGCCAAGAAGTCAGTCACTCTGGGGCCAACGTCCTGACTTTC	CASSQEVSHSGANVLTF
-	TRBJ2-7	TRBV7-3	many	TGTGCCAGCAGCCCCGGACACTTACGCTACGAGCAGTACTTC	CASSPGHLRYEQYF
TRBD2	TRBJ2-5	TRBV12-5	-	TGTGCTAGTGGTTTAGGAGCGGGGGCCGGAGAGACCCAGTACTTC	CASGLGAGAGETQYF
-	TRBJ1-3	TRBV16	-	TGTGCCAGCAGCCAAATCGGAACTTTGGGGAACACCATATATTTT	CASSQIGTLGNTIYF
TRBD2	TRBJ2-1	TRBV5-1	many	TGTGCCAGCAGTTCGACTAGCGGGAGTTACAATGAGCAGTTCTTC	CASSSTSGSYNEQFF
TRBD1	TRBJ2-7	TRBV20-1	few	TGCAGTGCTCATGGGACAGGGGGAAGGTACGAGCAGTACTTC	CSAHGTGGRYEQYF
TRBD2	TRBJ2-7	TRBV19	few	TGTGCCAGTAGTATTGGCGGGGGGACACTTGTCTACGAGCAGTACTTC	CASSIGGGTLVYEQYF
TRBD2	TRBJ2-7	TRBV3-1	many	TGTGCCAGCAGCCAAGGGCCAAGCGGGATCGGCGAGCAGTACTTC	CASSQGPSGIGEQYF
-	TRBJ2-3	TRBV2	many	TGTGCCAGCAGTGATATCTCGGACCCCGAGGAAAGGAGTACGCAGTATTTT	CASSDISDPEERSTQYF
TRBD1	TRBJ2-3	TRBV20-1	many	TGCAGTGCTAGAAAACAGGGGTCGGGCACAGATACGCAGTATTTT	CSARKQGSGTDTQYF
-	TRBJ1-2	TRBV5-6	few	TGTGCCAGCAGCTTGGCCACGGGACACCGAAGCTATGGCTACACCTTC	CASSLATGHRSYGYTF
-	TRBJ1-1	TRBV7-3	few	TGTGCCAGCAGCTTAACTGCGGCAGTTTCTTCTGAAGCTTTCTTT	CASSLTAAVSSEAFF
TRBD2	TRBJ2-2	TRBV6-4	-	TGTGCCAGCAGTGACTCCCCGGGACTAGCGACCACCGGGGAGCTGTTTTTT	CASSDSPGLATTGELFF
-	TRBJ1-1	TRBV6-1	many	TGTGCCAGCAGTTCTGGGACATCCGGAACTGAAGCTTTCTTT	CASSSGTSGTEAFF
TRBD1	TRBJ2-5	TRBV30	many	TGTGCCTGTTCCGGGACAGGGGGCTGGGAGACCCAGTACTTC	CACSGTGGWETQYF
-	TRBJ2-4	TRBV18	-	TGTGCCAGCTCAGCGTCGGGCAGGGAGACTCTAGCCAAAAACATTCAGTACTTC	CASSASGRETLAKNIQYF
-	TRBJ2-1	TRBV28	many	TGTGCCAGCAAGGCGATTAGTGAGCAGTTCTTC	CASKAISEQFF